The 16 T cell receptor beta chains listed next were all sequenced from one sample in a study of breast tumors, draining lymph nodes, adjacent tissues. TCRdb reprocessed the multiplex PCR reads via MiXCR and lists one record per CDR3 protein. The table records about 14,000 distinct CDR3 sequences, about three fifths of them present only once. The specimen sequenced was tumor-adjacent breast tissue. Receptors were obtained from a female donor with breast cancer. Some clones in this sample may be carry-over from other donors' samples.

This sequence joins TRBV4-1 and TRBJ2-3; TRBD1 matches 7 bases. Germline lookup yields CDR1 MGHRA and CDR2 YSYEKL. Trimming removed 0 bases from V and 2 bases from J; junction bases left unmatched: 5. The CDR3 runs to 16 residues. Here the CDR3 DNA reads TGCGCCAGCAGCCAAGATGGGACAGCTCTCACAGATACGCAGTATTTT. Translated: CASSQDGTALTDTQYF.

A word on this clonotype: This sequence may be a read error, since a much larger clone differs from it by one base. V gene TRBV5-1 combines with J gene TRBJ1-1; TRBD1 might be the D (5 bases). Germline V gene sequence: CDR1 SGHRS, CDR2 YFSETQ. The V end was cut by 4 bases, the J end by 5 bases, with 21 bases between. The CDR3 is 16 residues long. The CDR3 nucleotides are TGCGCCAGCAGCCCCGGTCAGGGCGGGATCGTGACTGAAGCTTTCTTT. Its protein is CASSPGQGGIVTEAFF.

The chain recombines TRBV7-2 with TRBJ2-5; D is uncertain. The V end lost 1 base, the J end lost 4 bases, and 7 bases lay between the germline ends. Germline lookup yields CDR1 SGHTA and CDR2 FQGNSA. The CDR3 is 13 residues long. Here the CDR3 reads CASSLVVTETQYF. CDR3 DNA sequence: TGTGCCAGCAGCTTAGTAGTTACAGAGACCCAGTACTTC.

The CDR3 loop is CATSDSHRDRGYGYTF. The CDR3 nucleotides are TGTGCCACCAGTGATTCTCACCGGGACAGGGGGTATGGCTACACCTTC. The V gene is TRBV24-1, the J gene TRBJ1-2, with 11 bases aligning to TRBD1. Germline lookup yields CDR1 KGHDR and CDR2 SFDVKD. V dropped 2 bases and J dropped 5; count of bases not matched to a gene: 6. This CDR3 region has 16 residues.

As DNA, the CDR3 is TGCAGCGCAAGTCGTGTAGGGAGGTACAGCGAGCAGTACTTC. It codes for CSASRVGRYSEQYF. The chain joins TRBV29-1 to TRBJ2-7, with D possibly being TRBD2 (6 bases). This CDR3 is built from 14 residues. Deletions cut 7 bases from V and 6 bases from J, with 22 bases between. Germline CDR1 and CDR2: SQVTM and ANQGSEA.

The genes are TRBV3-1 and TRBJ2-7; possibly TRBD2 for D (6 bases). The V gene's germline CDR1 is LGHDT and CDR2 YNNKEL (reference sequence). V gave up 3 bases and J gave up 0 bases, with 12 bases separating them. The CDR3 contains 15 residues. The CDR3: CASSQLSSDSYEQYF. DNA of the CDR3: TGTGCCAGCAGCCAGCTCTCTAGCGACTCCTACGAGCAGTACTTC.

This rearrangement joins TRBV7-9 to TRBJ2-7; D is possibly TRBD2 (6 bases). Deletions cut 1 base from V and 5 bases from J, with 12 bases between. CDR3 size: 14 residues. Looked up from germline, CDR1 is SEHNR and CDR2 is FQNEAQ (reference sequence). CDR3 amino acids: CASSLDRGKNEQYF. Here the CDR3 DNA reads TGTGCCAGCAGCTTAGACCGGGGGAAAAACGAGCAGTACTTC.

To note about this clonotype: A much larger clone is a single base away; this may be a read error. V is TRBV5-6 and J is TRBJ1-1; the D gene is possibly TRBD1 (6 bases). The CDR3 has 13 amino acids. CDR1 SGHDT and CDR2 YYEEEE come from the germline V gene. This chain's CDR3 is CASMRGLTTEALF. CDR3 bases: TGTGCCAGCATGAGGGGGTTGACCACTGAAGCTCTCTTT.

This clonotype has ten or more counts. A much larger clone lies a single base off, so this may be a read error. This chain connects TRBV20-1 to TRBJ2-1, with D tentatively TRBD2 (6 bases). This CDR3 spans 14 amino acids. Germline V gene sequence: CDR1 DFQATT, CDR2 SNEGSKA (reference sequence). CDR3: CSAPRGSGYTEQFF. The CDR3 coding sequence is TGCAGTGCCCCCCGGGGGAGTGGATACACTGAGCAGTTCTTC.

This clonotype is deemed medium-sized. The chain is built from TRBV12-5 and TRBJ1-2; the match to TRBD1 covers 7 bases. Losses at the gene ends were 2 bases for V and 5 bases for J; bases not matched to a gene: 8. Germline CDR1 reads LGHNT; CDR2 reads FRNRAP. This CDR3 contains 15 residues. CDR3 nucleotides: TGTGCTAGTGGTTTGCCCGGAGGGGGCACGTATGGCTACACCTTC. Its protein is CASGLPGGGTYGYTF.

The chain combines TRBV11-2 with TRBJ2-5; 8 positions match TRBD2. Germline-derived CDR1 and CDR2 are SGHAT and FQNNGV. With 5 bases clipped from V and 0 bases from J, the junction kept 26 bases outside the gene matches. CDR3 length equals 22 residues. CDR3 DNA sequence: TGTGCCAGCAGCCCCGGGATAAGAGTAGCGGGGCTCGGGGGCCGTGACCAAGAGACCCAGTACTTC. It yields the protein CASSPGIRVAGLGGRDQETQYF. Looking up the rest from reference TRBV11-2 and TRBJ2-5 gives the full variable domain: EAGVAQSPRYKIIEKRQSVAFWCNPISGHATLYWYQQILGQGPKLLIQFQNNGVVDDSQLPKDRFSAERLKGVDSTLKIQPAKLEDSAVYLCASSPGIRVAGLGGRDQETQYFGPGTRLLVL.

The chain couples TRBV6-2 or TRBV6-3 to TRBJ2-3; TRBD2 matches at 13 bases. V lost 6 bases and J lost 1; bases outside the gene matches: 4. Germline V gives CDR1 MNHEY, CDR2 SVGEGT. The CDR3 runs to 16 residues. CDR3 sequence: CASRHGLAGGTDTQYF. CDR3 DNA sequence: TGTGCCAGCAGACACGGACTAGCGGGGGGCACAGATACGCAGTATTTT.

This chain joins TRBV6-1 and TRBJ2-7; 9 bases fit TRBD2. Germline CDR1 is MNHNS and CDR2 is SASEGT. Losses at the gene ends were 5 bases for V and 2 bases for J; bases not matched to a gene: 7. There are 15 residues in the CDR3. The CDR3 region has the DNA TGTGCCAGCAGTTATGGACTAGCGAACGCCTACGAGCAGTACTTC. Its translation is CASSYGLANAYEQYF.

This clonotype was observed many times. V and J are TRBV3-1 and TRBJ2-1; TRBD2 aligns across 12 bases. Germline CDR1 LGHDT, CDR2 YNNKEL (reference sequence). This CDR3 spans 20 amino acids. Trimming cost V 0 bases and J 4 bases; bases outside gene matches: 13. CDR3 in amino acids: CASSQEAGLAGSGKYNEQFF. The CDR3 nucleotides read TGTGCCAGCAGCCAAGAGGCGGGACTAGCGGGTTCTGGGAAGTACAATGAGCAGTTCTTC.

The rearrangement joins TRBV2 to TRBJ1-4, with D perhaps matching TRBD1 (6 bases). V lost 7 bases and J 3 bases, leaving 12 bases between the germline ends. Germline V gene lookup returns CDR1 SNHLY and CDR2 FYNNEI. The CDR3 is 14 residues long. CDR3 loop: CASKEGEANEKLFF. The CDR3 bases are TGTGCCAGCAAAGAGGGGGAGGCTAATGAAAAACTGTTTTTT. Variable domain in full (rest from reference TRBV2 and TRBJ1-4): EPEVTQTPSHQVTQMGQEVILRCVPISNHLYFYWYRQILGQKVEFLVSFYNNEISEKSEIFDDQFSVERPDGSNFTLKIRSTKLEDSAMYFCASKEGEANEKLFFGSGTQLSVL.

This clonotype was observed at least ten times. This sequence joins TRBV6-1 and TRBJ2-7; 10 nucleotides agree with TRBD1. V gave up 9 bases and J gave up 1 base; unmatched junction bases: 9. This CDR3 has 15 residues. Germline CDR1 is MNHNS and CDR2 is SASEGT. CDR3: CASSPRDRGSYEQYF. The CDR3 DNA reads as TGTGCCAGTTCTCCCCGGGACAGGGGTTCCTACGAGCAGTACTTC.